The sequence of this T cell receptor (beta chain) was determined in a study of cytomegalovirus exposure and HLA in healthy donors. In the PCR, 60 Vbeta and 13 Jbeta primers were used. Sequenced by immunoSEQ multiplex PCR; TCRdb stores in-frame clones only, minus some. The sample includes 200,000 to 250,000 clones, roughly 82% seen only once; the top ten take 5% to 6%. About this clone itself: Its antigen is currently unknown.

This CDR3 comprises 15 residues. With V trimmed by 4 bases and J by 0 bases, 3 bases remained unmatched. Germline V gene lookup returns CDR1 SGDLS and CDR2 YYNGEE. Study-wide results and limits: Solely CMV serostatus was available to characterize immune exposure.

This TCR derives from a woman between 40 and 50 years old in good health and CMV-seropositive. This sequence joins TRBV9 and TRBJ2-1; 8 bases align to TRBD1. Sequencing was carried out using PBMCs. CDR3 sequence reads: CASSSGGNSYNEQFF. The CDR3 coding sequence is TGTGCCAGCAGCTCAGGGGGCAACTCCTACAATGAGCAGTTCTTC.